The 4 T cell receptor beta chains below all came from one sample that was sequenced in a study of memory CD4+ T cells and cytomegalovirus serostatus. TCRdb keeps only in-frame clones here, not all; method: immunoSEQ multiplex PCR. Here the sample spans over 55,000 clones, less than 85% being singletons. The sort gate was single viable CD3+CD4+CD8-CD45RO+ cells for memory CD4+ T cells. Specimen: memory CD4+ T cells from blood. The receptors stem from an adult in good health and CMV-seronegative.

This rearrangement joins TRBV5-4 to TRBJ2-7; 9 bases are a match to TRBD2. Trimming at V came to 0 bases and at J to 2 bases, leaving 6 bases not matched to a gene. The CDR3 is 16 amino acids. Germline values: CDR1 SGHNT, CDR2 YYREEE (reference sequence). The CDR3 DNA reads TGTGCCAGCAGCTTGGGGGGACTAGCAGCACCCTACGAGCAGTACTTC. It translates to CASSLGGLAAPYEQYF.

The chain links TRBV11-2 to TRBJ2-2; 12 bases agree with TRBD2. The ends lost 7 bases at V and 5 bases at J; junction bases unmatched: 5. The CDR3 consists of 15 residues. CDR1 SGHAT and CDR2 FQNNGV come from the germline V gene. As DNA, the CDR3 is TGTGCCAGCATCCGGACTAGCGGGGTAACCGGGGAGCTGTTTTTT. This encodes CASIRTSGVTGELFF.

CDR3 loop: CASSLGHQNDEQFF. In DNA form, the CDR3 reads TGTGCCAGCAGCTTAGGCCACCAAAATGATGAGCAGTTCTTC. The J gene is TRBJ2-1, the V gene TRBV7-3, with D uncertain. V lost 2 bases to trimming and J lost 8 bases, with 13 bases between them. Per germline, CDR1 SGHTA and CDR2 FQGTGA. The CDR3 consists of 14 residues.

The chain is built from TRBV1 and TRBJ1-3; TRBD1, as called in the table, went unchecked against the DNA. TRBV1 is a recognized pseudogene. CDR3 size: 15 residues. The CDR3 is CTSHNLTGTGNTIYF. CDR3 DNA: TGCACCAGCCACAACCTGACAGGAACTGGAAACACCATATATTTT.